In this sample, the clone carrying this TCR beta chain turned up once. What it recognizes is unknown. The sample is drawn from a study of shared clonotypes between healthy human individuals. Whole-study findings and limits: Owing to a small donor count, the genetic and exposure-history diversity represented was limited. Generation probability values for non-shared clonotypes were lower than those for clonotypes shared by all four donors.

Per the germline V gene, CDR1 is SEHNR and CDR2 is FQNEAQ (reference sequence). The CDR3 extends over 12 amino acids. The V gene lost 3 bases and the J gene lost 5 bases, with 4 bases spanning the gap. The assay used deep level. The repertoire was sequenced with immunoSEQ multiplex PCR; TCRdb's copy has only in-frame clones and lacks some. The data show 2 million to 3 million clones, with over 85% seen just once and roughly 0.36% held by the top ten. This chain links TRBV7-9 with TRBJ2-2; D uncertain. Source material: naive CD4+ T cells from PBMCs. The subset denotes: CD45RA+ positively selected. The TCR originated in a man between 18 and 35 years old in good health. Some clones in this sample may be carry-over from other donors' samples. The CDR3 DNA follows: TGTGCCAGCAGCTTCGAGACCGGGGAGCTGTTTTTT. Translated: CASSFETGELFF. The variable domain in full, with the rest retrieved from reference TRBV7-9 and TRBJ2-2, is DTGVSQNPRHKITKRGQNVTFRCDPISEHNRLYWYRQTLGQGPEFLTYFQNEAQLEKSRLLSDRFSAERPKGSFSTLEIQRTEQGDSAMYLCASSFETGELFFGEGSRLTVL.